The 32 T cell receptor beta chains presented below share a single source sample, sequenced in a study of T cells and copy number aberrations in small-cell lung cancer. The method was immunoSEQ multiplex PCR; TCRdb's version includes in-frame clones alone and lacks a portion of them. The sample has approximately 1,300 clones; roughly 83% are singletons. Sequencing used tumor tissue. All receptors derive from a woman between 45 and 65 years old with small cell lung cancer.

The rearrangement uses TRBV6-5 and TRBJ2-7; D gene unclear. Germline loops: CDR1 MNHEY, CDR2 SVGAGI. V lost 4 bases to trimming and J lost 2 bases, with 12 bases between them. The CDR3 loop spans 14 amino acids. The CDR3 protein is CASSFSRIPYEQYF. CDR3 sequence (DNA): TGTGCCAGCAGTTTTTCTAGGATCCCCTACGAGCAGTACTTC.

The genes are TRBV7-9 and TRBJ2-7; 8 positions match TRBD2. Germline trimming cut 7 bases from V and 6 bases from J; bases unmatched to any gene: 8. CDR1 is SEHNR, CDR2 FQNEAQ, per germline (reference sequence). This CDR3 region has 13 residues. The CDR3 DNA sequence: TGTGCCAGCAAACCCCCGGGAGGGGCCGAGCAGTACTTC. Protein sequence: CASKPPGGAEQYF.

The gene calls are TRBV7-2 and TRBJ1-1, with D unclear. This CDR3 spans 13 amino acids. Germline CDR1 and CDR2: SGHTA and FQGNSA. With 5 bases removed from V and 1 base from J, the gap between germline ends came to 8 bases. The CDR3 nucleotides read TGTGCCAGCAGCCCATACAGGAACACTGAAGCTTTCTTT. Translation gives CASSPYRNTEAFF.

The V call is TRBV4-3, the J call TRBJ2-2, with D uncertain. Per the germline V gene, CDR1 is LGHNA and CDR2 is YSLEER. The CDR3 spans 14 residues. The germline V and J ends were trimmed by 1 base and 1 base, with 4 bases remaining between them. In DNA, the CDR3 is TGCGCCAGCAGCCAAGCCCGGAACACCGGGGAGCTGTTTTTT. Amino acids: CASSQARNTGELFF.

The chain joins TRBV6-1 to TRBJ1-4; 7 nucleotides line up with TRBD1. The junction had 0 bases not matched to a gene; V was cut back by 1 base and J by 7 bases. This CDR3 has 13 residues. The V gene's germline CDR1 is MNHNS and CDR2 SASEGT. CDR3 nucleotides: TGTGCCAGCAGTGAAGGACAGGGTGAAAAACTGTTTTTT. Encoded protein: CASSEGQGEKLFF.

The rearrangement uses TRBV27 and TRBJ2-2, with no clear D. With 4 bases removed from V and 5 bases from J, the gap between germline ends came to 11 bases. CDR3 length: 14 residues. Germline V gene sequence: CDR1 MNHEY, CDR2 SMNVEV (reference sequence). Here the CDR3 reads CASSSTLGTGELFF. Written as DNA, the CDR3 is TGTGCCAGCAGTTCGACACTGGGAACCGGGGAGCTGTTTTTT.

The genes are TRBV28 and TRBJ1-2; D is possibly TRBD1 (5 bases). The CDR3 has 13 amino acids. Germline V CDR1 and CDR2: MDHEN, SYDVKM. V lost 1 base and J 8 bases, leaving 11 bases between the germline ends. CDR3: CASSLLGGRGYTF. Written as DNA, the CDR3 is TGTGCCAGCAGTTTATTGGGGGGTCGCGGCTACACCTTC.

Only a few counts were recorded for this clone. The V and J genes are TRBV7-9 and TRBJ2-1; TRBD2 matches at 11 bases. The CDR3 covers 15 residues. J was trimmed by 3 bases and V by 3 bases; bases with no gene match: 1. The germline gives CDR1 SEHNR, CDR2 FQNEAQ (reference sequence). DNA for the CDR3: TGTGCCAGCAGCTTGGGGACTAGCGGCTACAATGAGCAGTTCTTC. Amino acid sequence: CASSLGTSGYNEQFF.

The table lists this clone with a few counts. The rearrangement links TRBV28 to TRBJ2-2; 8 bases align to TRBD1. V dropped 6 bases and J dropped 0; count of bases not matched to a gene: 12. CDR1 is MDHEN and CDR2 is SYDVKM in the germline V gene. This CDR3 contains 18 residues. CDR3 protein: CASRYFTGQVANTGELFF. DNA for the CDR3: TGTGCCAGCAGATACTTTACGGGACAGGTCGCGAACACCGGGGAGCTGTTTTTT.

The V gene is TRBV18, the J gene TRBJ2-7; D uncertain. This CDR3 region has 11 residues. The germline V and J ends were trimmed by 5 bases and 5 bases, with 7 bases remaining between them. Germline V lookup: CDR1 KGHSH, CDR2 LQKENI. CDR3 protein: CASSKGNEQYF. CDR3 DNA: TGTGCCAGCTCAAAAGGGAACGAGCAGTACTTC.

J is TRBJ2-5 and V is TRBV5-8, with 13 nucleotides matching TRBD2. Per the germline V gene, CDR1 is SGHTS and CDR2 is YDEGEE. J was trimmed by 4 bases and V by 2 bases; bases with no gene match: 14. CDR3 length equals 19 residues. This CDR3 reads CASSLGPSLAGGSRETQYF. The DNA of the CDR3 is TGTGCCAGCAGCTTAGGCCCCTCACTAGCGGGAGGGTCCCGAGAGACCCAGTACTTC. The entire variable domain, with the rest obtained from reference TRBV5-8 and TRBJ2-5, is as follows: EAGVTQSPTHLIKTRGQQATLRCSPISGHTSVYWYQQALGLGLQFLLWYDEGEERNRGNFPPRFSGRQFPNYSSELNVNALELEDSALYLCASSLGPSLAGGSRETQYFGPGTRLLVL.

The chain carries TRBV30 and TRBJ2-1, with D possibly being TRBD2 (6 bases). The length of the CDR3 is 11 residues. Germline V gene data show CDR1 as GTSNPN and CDR2 as SVGIG (reference sequence). In nucleotides, the CDR3 is TGTCAGGGACTCTCTTACAATGAGCAGTTCTTC. It encodes CQGLSYNEQFF.

The chain joins TRBV6-5 to TRBJ2-3; D is undetermined. The CDR3 spans 13 residues. Trimming cost V 5 bases and J 6 bases, with 12 bases left between them. Per germline, CDR1 MNHEY and CDR2 SVGAGI. The CDR3 spells CASSLRVSDTQYF. The CDR3 nucleotides are TGTGCCAGCAGTCTAAGGGTATCCGATACGCAGTATTTT.

DNA for the CDR3: TGTGCCAGCAGCCGAGGTACAGGAACCTACAATGAGCAGTTCTTC. This sequence encodes CASSRGTGTYNEQFF. J is TRBJ2-1 and V is TRBV11-2, with a weak D call TRBD1 (5 bases). Between the trimmed V and J ends, which lost 5 bases and 2 bases, there was a span of 13 bases. Germline V CDR1 and CDR2: SGHAT, FQNNGV. This CDR3 is 15 amino acids long.

This clone turned up a few times. The V call is TRBV7-6, the J call TRBJ2-3; no clear D gene. This CDR3 has 14 residues. CDR1 is SGHVS and CDR2 is FNYEAQ in the germline V gene. Trimming left V 5 bases short and J 2 bases short, with 11 bases between. Here the CDR3 reads CASSLLVSTDTQYF. CDR3 in DNA: TGTGCCAGCAGCCTCCTAGTGTCCACAGATACGCAGTATTTT.

The rearrangement uses TRBV27 and TRBJ2-5, with TRBD2 matching over 9 bases. The CDR3 totals 18 residues. Germline trimming cut 6 bases from V and 4 bases from J; bases unmatched to any gene: 18. From germline, CDR1 is MNHEY and CDR2 SMNVEV (reference sequence). CDR3 nucleotide sequence: TGTGCCAGCAGCCCCCGACGGGCTAGCGGGGCGGTGGGAGAGACCCAGTACTTC. As protein: CASSPRRASGAVGETQYF.

There are a few counts of this clone. The rearrangement uses TRBV30 and TRBJ2-6; D not resolved. CDR1 and CDR2 (germline): GTSNPN, SVGIG (reference sequence). The CDR3 runs 13 residues. V was shortened by 5 bases and J by 3 bases, with 8 bases between the two germline ends. CDR3 loop: CAWWGGGANVLTF. The CDR3 nucleotides read TGTGCCTGGTGGGGTGGTGGGGCCAACGTCCTGACTTTC.

Here the CDR3 DNA reads TGTGCCTGGAGTAAGGGGATAGGGGGTTATGGCAATCAGCCCCAGCATTTT. This gives the protein CAWSKGIGGYGNQPQHF. The chain couples TRBV30 to TRBJ1-5; D possibly corresponds to TRBD1 (6 bases). Germline-derived CDR1 and CDR2 are GTSNPN and SVGIG (reference sequence). The CDR3 contains 17 residues. Trimming pared 2 bases from V and 2 bases from J, leaving 19 bases between.

The CDR3 reads CAWKPLADVNNEQFF. The CDR3 DNA follows: TGTGCCTGGAAGCCACTAGCGGATGTTAACAATGAGCAGTTCTTC. The genes are TRBV30 and TRBJ2-1; 8 nucleotides match TRBD2. V shed 4 bases and J 5 bases; nucleotides not matched to a gene: 10. The length of the CDR3 is 15 residues. Germline CDR1 GTSNPN, CDR2 SVGIG (reference sequence). Drawing the rest from reference TRBV30 and TRBJ2-1, the complete variable domain is SQTIHQWPATLVQPVGSPLSLECTVEGTSNPNLYWYRQAAGRGLQLLFYSVGIGQISSEVPQNLSASRPQDRQFILSSKKLLLSDSGFYLCAWKPLADVNNEQFFGPGTRLTVL.

V gene TRBV5-6 combines with J gene TRBJ2-7; D is possibly TRBD2 (5 bases). Trimming stripped 2 bases from V and 2 bases from J, with 11 bases between. This CDR3 contains 14 residues. Germline CDR1 is SGHDT and CDR2 is YYEEEE. The CDR3 loop is CASSFSSRTYEQYF. In DNA, the CDR3 is TGTGCCAGCAGCTTTTCTAGCCGCACCTACGAGCAGTACTTC.

About this clone: At one of its ends the junction is not consistent with the germline gene, which may arise from a read error. The chain combines TRBV6-5 with TRBJ1-5; a weak D match, TRBD1 (5 bases). The J call may be mistaken, given a closer DNA end match to TRBJ2-3. The CDR3 consists of 14 residues. CDR1 and CDR2 from the germline V gene are MNHEY and SVGAGI. The CDR3 DNA reads TGCGCCAGCAGTTACCCACAGGAGAGTCAGCCCCAGTATTTT. Protein product: CASSYPQESQPQYF.

The rearrangement links TRBV5-1 to TRBJ2-7; the match to TRBD1 covers 12 bases. Trimming removed 2 bases from V and 3 bases from J; junction bases left unmatched: 6. The CDR3 sequence is 16 residues long. CDR1 is SGHRS, CDR2 YFSETQ, per germline. CDR3 sequence (DNA): TGCGCCAGCAGCTTACCGGGACAGGGGGCAAACTACGAGCAGTACTTC. As protein: CASSLPGQGANYEQYF.

The J gene is TRBJ1-2, the V gene TRBV28; possibly TRBD1 for D (5 bases). This CDR3 is 16 amino acids long. Germline CDR1 is MDHEN and CDR2 is SYDVKM. Trimming removed 4 bases from V and 5 bases from J, with 20 bases in between. In nucleotides, the CDR3 is TGTGCCAGCAGTTCGGGCGACGGTGGGACCGAGTATGGCTACACCTTC. Amino acids: CASSSGDGGTEYGYTF.

Regarding this clone: The junction departs from germline at one end; a sequencing error may be responsible. V is TRBV30 and J is TRBJ1-5; 11 bases are shared with TRBD1. This CDR3 is 17 amino acids long. The germline CDR1 and CDR2 sequences are GTSNPN and SVGIG (reference sequence). CDR3 residues: CAWSKGTGGYSNQPQHF. The CDR3 DNA reads as TGCGCCTGGAGTAAGGGGACAGGGGGTTATAGCAATCAGCCCCAGCATTTT.

The chain joins TRBV5-1 to TRBJ2-1; no clear D gene. The CDR3 is 15 residues long. Trimming left V 1 base short and J 4 bases short, with 12 bases between. CDR1 is SGHRS and CDR2 is YFSETQ in the germline V gene. This CDR3 is CASSLTNTGYNEQFF. CDR3 in DNA: TGCGCCAGCAGCTTGACCAATACTGGTTACAATGAGCAGTTCTTC.

V usage is TRBV5-4 and J usage is TRBJ1-1; a possible D gene is TRBD1 (6 bases). From germline, CDR1 is SGHNT and CDR2 YYREEE (reference sequence). The CDR3 extends over 12 amino acids. V lost 4 bases and J lost 4, with 8 bases in between. The CDR3 bases are TGTGCCAGCAGCACAGGGCTCACTGAAGCTTTCTTT. It yields the protein CASSTGLTEAFF.

The sample holds a few counts of this clone. CDR3 in amino acids: CSVDGQGVVETQYF. The CDR3 coding sequence is TGCAGCGTTGATGGACAAGGGGTTGTGGAGACCCAGTACTTC. The chain is built from TRBV29-1 and TRBJ2-5, with a possible D match to TRBD1 (5 bases). Trimming removed 3 bases at V and 5 bases at J, with 16 bases between. The CDR3 has 14 amino acids. CDR1 is SQVTM and CDR2 is ANQGSEA in the germline V gene. The full variable domain, in which reference TRBV29-1 and TRBJ2-5 provide the parts outside the CDR3, is SAVISQKPSRDICQRGTSLTIQCQVDSQVTMMFWYRQQPGQSLTLIATANQGSEATYESGFVIDKFPISRPNLTFSTLTVSNMSPEDSSIYLCSVDGQGVVETQYFGPGTRLLVL.

The genes are TRBV23-1 and TRBJ2-7; the D is unclear. TRBV23-1 is an open reading frame, and its role is uncertain. The CDR3 contains 13 residues. The V end lost 3 bases, the J end lost 1 base, and 7 bases lay between the germline ends. The CDR3 spells CASSHLKSYEQYF. The CDR3 DNA reads TGCGCCAGCAGTCATTTGAAGTCCTACGAGCAGTACTTC.

There are a few counts of this clone. The rearrangement joins TRBV7-3 to TRBJ2-5; D is undetermined. The CDR3 is 13 amino acids. CDR1 and CDR2 from the germline V gene are SGHTA and FQGTGA. The ends were cut back, 0 bases at V and 2 bases at J, with 4 bases in the middle. CDR3 protein: CASSLTAQETQYF. Here the CDR3 DNA reads TGTGCCAGCAGCTTAACAGCTCAAGAGACCCAGTACTTC.

The chain links TRBV30 to TRBJ2-5, with TRBD1 matching 9 bases. V lost 7 bases and J lost 2; bases outside the gene matches: 11. From germline, CDR1 is GTSNPN and CDR2 SVGIG (reference sequence). The CDR3 has 15 amino acids. CDR3 coding DNA: TGTGCCTCTGGACCGGGACAGGGAAGACAAGAGACCCAGTACTTC. It codes for CASGPGQGRQETQYF.

The rearrangement joins TRBV11-2 to TRBJ1-3; D remains unclear. Trimming removed 0 bases from V and 4 bases from J, with 16 bases in between. This CDR3 is built from 17 residues. The germline gives CDR1 SGHAT, CDR2 FQNNGV. CDR3 sequence: CASSLDPAPAGGNTIYF. The CDR3 DNA sequence: TGTGCCAGCAGCTTAGATCCGGCTCCCGCTGGGGGAAACACCATATATTTT.

The CDR3 sequence: CAWTRRGQPNTEAFF. The DNA of the CDR3 is TGTGCCTGGACGAGGAGGGGGCAACCGAACACTGAAGCTTTCTTT. V is TRBV30 and J is TRBJ1-1; 7 positions match TRBD1. The CDR3 sequence is 15 residues long. Germline loops: CDR1 GTSNPN, CDR2 SVGIG (reference sequence). J was trimmed by 1 base and V by 4 bases; bases with no gene match: 9. Supplemented by reference TRBV30 and TRBJ1-1, the full variable domain reads SQTIHQWPATLVQPVGSPLSLECTVEGTSNPNLYWYRQAAGRGLQLLFYSVGIGQISSEVPQNLSASRPQDRQFILSSKKLLLSDSGFYLCAWTRRGQPNTEAFFGQGTRLTVV.